This T cell receptor beta chain originates from a study of blood T cell repertoires in COVID-19. As for the study in general: COVID-19 samples from acute and convalescent phases originated in the United States, Italy and Spain.

Sequencing was performed with immunoSEQ multiplex PCR; in TCRdb, only in-frame clones are kept and a portion is missing. The sample lists roughly 500,000 clones, roughly nine tenths seen once, with 0.7% to 1% in the top ten. This clone was detected once. This TCR was recovered from a man younger than 35 with COVID-19, enrolled during active disease. The sequencing sample was made of peripheral blood.

The CDR3 nucleotides are TGTGCCAGCAGCTTACAGGTAAACGGCTACGAGCAGTACTTC. Protein product: CASSLQVNGYEQYF. The rearrangement joins TRBV27 to TRBJ2-7; TRBD1 might be the D (5 bases). From germline, CDR1 is MNHEY and CDR2 SMNVEV (reference sequence). V lost 6 bases to trimming and J lost 3 bases, with 15 bases between them. This CDR3 spans 14 amino acids.